These T cell receptor beta chains were read from a single sample in a study of radiotherapy plus CTLA-4 blockade in lung cancer. Clones were sequenced by immunoSEQ multiplex PCR, and TCRdb holds only the in-frame ones, with some missing. The sample lists some 90,000 clones; around four fifths were seen once. Sequences were derived from peripheral blood, sampled from a patient treated with radiotherapy plus ipilimumab. The receptor source for this set is a human donor with non-small cell lung cancer who had stable disease on radiotherapy plus ipilimumab. Both conserved end residues are part of each CDR3. The order of the fields is D gene, clone size, V gene, CDR3 length, J gene, CDR3 protein, CDR3 DNA. D genes are given only for firm matches. Clone size, where shown, is once, few, many, or a class for clones that have expanded.

d_call: .; clone_size: once; v_call: TRBV5-5; cdr3_length: 13; j_call: TRBJ1-5; cdr3_aa: CASSLAGNQPQHF; cdr3_nt: TGTGCCAGCAGCTTGGCAGGGAATCAGCCCCAGCATTTT
d_call: .; clone_size: .; v_call: TRBV5-1; cdr3_length: 13; j_call: TRBJ1-6; cdr3_aa: CASREGFSSPLHF; cdr3_nt: TGCGCCAGCAGGGAGGGCTTCTCATCACCCCTCCACTTT
d_call: TRBD1; clone_size: .; v_call: TRBV9; cdr3_length: 14; j_call: TRBJ2-1; cdr3_aa: CASSPQDRGNEQFF; cdr3_nt: TGTGCCAGCAGCCCCCAGGACAGGGGCAATGAGCAGTTCTTC
d_call: .; clone_size: .; v_call: TRBV11-2; cdr3_length: 15; j_call: TRBJ1-6; cdr3_aa: CASSLDRMGRSPLHF; cdr3_nt: TGTGCCAGCAGCTTAGATCGGATGGGGCGTTCACCCCTCCACTTT
d_call: .; clone_size: .; v_call: TRBV27; cdr3_length: 16; j_call: TRBJ2-1; cdr3_aa: CASSLRQVTSYNEQFF; cdr3_nt: TGTGCCAGCAGTTTAAGACAGGTAACTTCTTACAATGAGCAGTTCTTC
d_call: .; clone_size: .; v_call: TRBV9; cdr3_length: 13; j_call: TRBJ2-3; cdr3_aa: CASSVTIADTQYF; cdr3_nt: TGTGCCAGCAGCGTGACAATCGCAGATACGCAGTATTTT
d_call: TRBD1; clone_size: few; v_call: TRBV11-2; cdr3_length: 14; j_call: TRBJ1-6; cdr3_aa: CASTPGTVNSPLHF; cdr3_nt: TGTGCCAGCACCCCCGGGACAGTGAATTCACCCCTCCACTTT
d_call: .; clone_size: .; v_call: TRBV5-1; cdr3_length: 16; j_call: TRBJ1-4; cdr3_aa: CASSLGVAGPNEKLFF; cdr3_nt: TGCGCCAGCAGCTTGGGGGTGGCAGGGCCAAATGAAAAACTGTTTTTT
d_call: .; clone_size: .; v_call: TRBV5-6; cdr3_length: 16; j_call: TRBJ1-6; cdr3_aa: CASSLRGGTYNSPLHF; cdr3_nt: TGTGCCAGCAGCTTGAGGGGGGGCACTTATAATTCACCCCTCCACTTT
d_call: .; clone_size: .; v_call: TRBV6-5; cdr3_length: 13; j_call: TRBJ1-5; cdr3_aa: CASSRSSNQPQHF; cdr3_nt: TGTGCCAGCAGCAGGAGTAGCAATCAGCCCCAGCATTTT
d_call: TRBD2; clone_size: .; v_call: TRBV18; cdr3_length: 15; j_call: TRBJ2-3; cdr3_aa: CASSRGLVGTDTQYF; cdr3_nt: TGTGCCAGCTCACGGGGACTAGTGGGGACAGATACGCAGTATTTT
d_call: .; clone_size: .; v_call: TRBV6-5; cdr3_length: 14; j_call: TRBJ1-3; cdr3_aa: CASSRGGSGNTIYF; cdr3_nt: TGTGCCAGCTCGAGGGGAGGCTCTGGAAACACCATATATTTT
d_call: .; clone_size: .; v_call: TRBV19; cdr3_length: 14; j_call: TRBJ2-7; cdr3_aa: CASSPGGFSYEQYF; cdr3_nt: TGTGCCAGTAGTCCCGGGGGTTTCTCCTACGAGCAGTACTTC
d_call: .; clone_size: once; v_call: TRBV5-8; cdr3_length: 16; j_call: TRBJ2-2; cdr3_aa: CASSLIGHSNTGELFF; cdr3_nt: TGTGCCAGCAGCCTAATTGGGCACTCGAACACCGGGGAGCTGTTTTTT
d_call: TRBD1; clone_size: .; v_call: TRBV6-5; cdr3_length: 16; j_call: TRBJ1-3; cdr3_aa: CASSLGQAPSGNTIYF; cdr3_nt: TGTGCCAGCAGTTTAGGACAGGCCCCGTCTGGAAACACCATATATTTT
d_call: .; clone_size: .; v_call: TRBV29-1; cdr3_length: 11; j_call: TRBJ2-7; cdr3_aa: CSVMGKNEQYF; cdr3_nt: TGCAGCGTTATGGGCAAGAACGAGCAGTACTTC
d_call: .; clone_size: .; v_call: TRBV7-9; cdr3_length: 14; j_call: TRBJ2-3; cdr3_aa: CASSFKGVTDTQYF; cdr3_nt: TGTGCCAGCAGCTTCAAAGGGGTCACAGATACGCAGTATTTT
d_call: TRBD1; clone_size: .; v_call: TRBV5-5; cdr3_length: 15; j_call: TRBJ1-3; cdr3_aa: CASRQGQGGGNTIYF; cdr3_nt: TGTGCCAGCAGGCAAGGACAGGGAGGAGGGAACACCATATATTTT
d_call: TRBD1; clone_size: .; v_call: TRBV30; cdr3_length: 16; j_call: TRBJ1-6; cdr3_aa: CAWRRWGQGGNSPLHF; cdr3_nt: TGTGCCTGGAGAAGGTGGGGACAGGGTGGTAATTCACCCCTCCACTTT
d_call: .; clone_size: .; v_call: TRBV28; cdr3_length: 14; j_call: TRBJ2-4; cdr3_aa: CASSERGSLNIQYF; cdr3_nt: TGTGCCAGCAGTGAGAGGGGGAGTTTAAACATTCAGTACTTC
d_call: TRBD1; clone_size: .; v_call: TRBV19; cdr3_length: 16; j_call: TRBJ2-1; cdr3_aa: CASTDGNRGAYDEQFF; cdr3_nt: TGTGCCAGTACCGATGGTAACAGGGGTGCATACGATGAGCAGTTCTTC
d_call: .; clone_size: .; v_call: TRBV6-5; cdr3_length: 13; j_call: TRBJ2-3; cdr3_aa: CASRAPSTDTQYF; cdr3_nt: TGTGCCAGCAGGGCCCCTAGCACAGATACGCAGTATTTT
d_call: .; clone_size: .; v_call: TRBV9; cdr3_length: 12; j_call: TRBJ2-2; cdr3_aa: CASSSNTGELFF; cdr3_nt: TGTGCCAGCAGCTCTAACACCGGGGAGCTGTTTTTT
d_call: .; clone_size: .; v_call: TRBV29-1; cdr3_length: 14; j_call: TRBJ2-2; cdr3_aa: CSVEGGHNTGELFF; cdr3_nt: TGCAGCGTTGAAGGGGGGCACAACACCGGGGAGCTGTTTTTT
d_call: .; clone_size: .; v_call: TRBV5-4; cdr3_length: 16; j_call: TRBJ2-5; cdr3_aa: CASSPRTGRGQETQYF; cdr3_nt: TGTGCCAGCAGCCCTAGGACAGGGAGGGGTCAAGAGACCCAGTACTTC
d_call: .; clone_size: .; v_call: TRBV6-6; cdr3_length: 14; j_call: TRBJ2-1; cdr3_aa: CASSYDLMGNEQFF; cdr3_nt: TGTGCCAGCAGTTACGACTTAATGGGAAATGAGCAGTTCTTC
d_call: .; clone_size: .; v_call: TRBV2; cdr3_length: 11; j_call: TRBJ2-2; cdr3_aa: CASSETGELFF; cdr3_nt: TGTGCCAGCAGTGAGACCGGGGAGCTGTTTTTT
d_call: .; clone_size: .; v_call: TRBV7-9; cdr3_length: 15; j_call: TRBJ2-7; cdr3_aa: CASSLIKNRSYEQYF; cdr3_nt: TGTGCCAGCAGCTTAATAAAAAACAGATCCTACGAGCAGTACTTC
d_call: TRBD1; clone_size: .; v_call: TRBV5-1; cdr3_length: 15; j_call: TRBJ1-2; cdr3_aa: CASSPPSTGGNGYTF; cdr3_nt: TGCGCCAGCAGCCCCCCCTCGACAGGGGGCAATGGCTACACCTTC
d_call: TRBD1; clone_size: once; v_call: TRBV7-8; cdr3_length: 15; j_call: TRBJ1-1; cdr3_aa: CASSLSGQLNTEAFF; cdr3_nt: TGTGCCAGCAGCCTCTCGGGACAGTTGAACACTGAAGCTTTCTTT
d_call: .; clone_size: .; v_call: TRBV5-1; cdr3_length: 11; j_call: TRBJ2-7; cdr3_aa: CASSAAGEQYF; cdr3_nt: TGCGCCAGCAGCGCCGCGGGCGAGCAGTACTTC
d_call: TRBD2; clone_size: once; v_call: TRBV27; cdr3_length: 17; j_call: TRBJ2-7; cdr3_aa: CASSSTSGRGKSYEQYF; cdr3_nt: TGTGCCAGCAGTTCGACTAGCGGGAGGGGTAAATCCTACGAGCAGTACTTC
d_call: TRBD2; clone_size: .; v_call: TRBV30; cdr3_length: 14; j_call: TRBJ2-3; cdr3_aa: CAWSPGTSVDTQYF; cdr3_nt: TGTGCCTGGAGTCCCGGGACTAGCGTAGATACGCAGTATTTT
d_call: .; clone_size: few; v_call: TRBV28; cdr3_length: 12; j_call: TRBJ2-7; cdr3_aa: CASSLIAAEQYF; cdr3_nt: TGTGCCAGCAGTTTGATAGCGGCCGAGCAGTACTTC
d_call: .; clone_size: once; v_call: TRBV28; cdr3_length: 16; j_call: TRBJ2-5; cdr3_aa: CASRTQGFVTQETQYF; cdr3_nt: TGTGCCAGCAGAACTCAGGGTTTTGTTACCCAAGAGACCCAGTACTTC
d_call: TRBD2; clone_size: .; v_call: TRBV10-1; cdr3_length: 14; j_call: TRBJ2-1; cdr3_aa: CASSIGLAGNEQFF; cdr3_nt: TGCGCCAGCAGCATCGGACTAGCGGGGAATGAGCAGTTCTTC
d_call: .; clone_size: .; v_call: TRBV7-9; cdr3_length: 15; j_call: TRBJ1-4; cdr3_aa: CASSLARSTVEKLFF; cdr3_nt: TGTGCCAGCAGCTTAGCGCGGTCCACCGTGGAAAAACTGTTTTTT
d_call: TRBD1; clone_size: .; v_call: TRBV6-5; cdr3_length: 15; j_call: TRBJ2-7; cdr3_aa: CASSQGQGGSYEQYF; cdr3_nt: TGTGCCAGCAGCCAGGGACAGGGTGGCTCCTACGAGCAGTACTTC
d_call: .; clone_size: .; v_call: TRBV9; cdr3_length: 15; j_call: TRBJ1-6; cdr3_aa: CASSVVGNYNSPLHF; cdr3_nt: TGTGCCAGCAGCGTAGTTGGTAACTATAATTCACCCCTCCACTTT
d_call: TRBD1; clone_size: .; v_call: TRBV28; cdr3_length: 13; j_call: TRBJ2-7; cdr3_aa: CASSSQIGDRGYF; cdr3_nt: TGTGCCAGCAGTTCACAAATTGGGGACAGGGGTTACTTC
d_call: TRBD2; clone_size: once; v_call: TRBV28; cdr3_length: 17; j_call: TRBJ2-1; cdr3_aa: CASSLARGGSSYNEQFF; cdr3_nt: TGTGCCAGCAGTTTGGCGCGGGGCGGGAGCTCCTACAATGAGCAGTTCTTC
d_call: .; clone_size: .; v_call: TRBV2; cdr3_length: 13; j_call: TRBJ1-1; cdr3_aa: CASRPGEAAEAFF; cdr3_nt: TGTGCCAGCAGGCCAGGGGAAGCGGCTGAAGCTTTCTTT
d_call: .; clone_size: .; v_call: TRBV21-1; cdr3_length: 11; j_call: TRBJ2-7; cdr3_aa: CASSTPYEQYF; cdr3_nt: TGTGCCAGCAGCACCCCCTACGAGCAGTACTTC
d_call: TRBD1; clone_size: .; v_call: TRBV19; cdr3_length: 14; j_call: TRBJ1-1; cdr3_aa: CASSPMDREPEAFF; cdr3_nt: TGTGCCAGTAGTCCTATGGACAGGGAACCTGAAGCTTTCTTT
d_call: TRBD1; clone_size: .; v_call: TRBV27; cdr3_length: 14; j_call: TRBJ1-2; cdr3_aa: CASSFRDRGSGYTF; cdr3_nt: TGTGCCAGCAGTTTCCGGGACAGGGGATCTGGCTACACCTTC
d_call: .; clone_size: .; v_call: TRBV5-1; cdr3_length: 15; j_call: TRBJ2-3; cdr3_aa: CASSLGAGPTDTQYF; cdr3_nt: TGCGCCAGCAGCTTGGGGGCAGGCCCCACAGATACGCAGTATTTT
d_call: TRBD2; clone_size: few; v_call: TRBV11-2; cdr3_length: 17; j_call: TRBJ2-7; cdr3_aa: CASSLRTSGRIFYEQYF; cdr3_nt: TGTGCCAGCAGCTTAAGGACTAGCGGGAGAATCTTCTACGAGCAGTACTTC
d_call: .; clone_size: .; v_call: TRBV11-2; cdr3_length: 16; j_call: TRBJ2-2; cdr3_aa: CASSFTGTANTGELFF; cdr3_nt: TGTGCCAGCAGCTTCACGGGGACGGCGAACACCGGGGAGCTGTTTTTT
d_call: .; clone_size: .; v_call: TRBV5-1; cdr3_length: 13; j_call: TRBJ2-7; cdr3_aa: CASSLVPGYEQYF; cdr3_nt: TGCGCCAGCAGCTTGGTGCCAGGCTACGAGCAGTACTTC
d_call: .; clone_size: .; v_call: TRBV25-1; cdr3_length: 15; j_call: TRBJ2-7; cdr3_aa: CASSELIAGLHEQYF; cdr3_nt: TGTGCCAGCAGTGAACTTATCGCAGGCCTCCACGAGCAGTACTTC
d_call: .; clone_size: .; v_call: TRBV2; cdr3_length: 15; j_call: TRBJ1-2; cdr3_aa: CASSEKRGGDYGYTF; cdr3_nt: TGTGCCAGCAGTGAAAAAAGGGGTGGGGACTATGGCTACACCTTC
d_call: .; clone_size: .; v_call: TRBV6-5; cdr3_length: 13; j_call: TRBJ2-3; cdr3_aa: CASSRGGPDTQYF; cdr3_nt: TGTGCCAGCAGCCGCGGAGGGCCAGATACGCAGTATTTT
d_call: .; clone_size: .; v_call: TRBV6-6; cdr3_length: 15; j_call: TRBJ2-7; cdr3_aa: CASRPANRAPYEQYF; cdr3_nt: TGTGCCAGCAGACCGGCCAACAGGGCCCCCTACGAGCAGTACTTC
d_call: .; clone_size: .; v_call: TRBV7-8; cdr3_length: 14; j_call: TRBJ2-5; cdr3_aa: CASTPARGGPGQYF; cdr3_nt: TGTGCCAGCACCCCGGCTCGGGGTGGGCCCGGGCAGTACTTC
d_call: TRBD2; clone_size: .; v_call: TRBV7-2; cdr3_length: 19; j_call: TRBJ2-2; cdr3_aa: CASSLKAKIAGGRTGELFF; cdr3_nt: TGTGCCAGCAGCTTAAAGGCAAAAATAGCGGGGGGGCGCACCGGGGAGCTGTTTTTT
d_call: .; clone_size: .; v_call: TRBV28; cdr3_length: 13; j_call: TRBJ2-1; cdr3_aa: CASSSMLLNEQFF; cdr3_nt: TGTGCCAGCAGTTCCATGCTGCTCAATGAGCAGTTCTTC
d_call: .; clone_size: .; v_call: TRBV18; cdr3_length: 13; j_call: TRBJ1-1; cdr3_aa: CASSDTANTEAFF; cdr3_nt: TGTGCCAGCTCAGACACAGCGAACACTGAAGCTTTCTTT
d_call: .; clone_size: .; v_call: TRBV28; cdr3_length: 14; j_call: TRBJ2-7; cdr3_aa: CASSYVGVSYEQYF; cdr3_nt: TGTGCCAGCAGTTATGTGGGAGTTTCCTACGAGCAGTACTTC
d_call: .; clone_size: .; v_call: TRBV18; cdr3_length: 14; j_call: TRBJ2-7; cdr3_aa: CASSPPAGSYEQYF; cdr3_nt: TGTGCCAGCTCACCACCTGCGGGCTCCTACGAGCAGTACTTC
d_call: .; clone_size: .; v_call: TRBV9; cdr3_length: 16; j_call: TRBJ1-6; cdr3_aa: CASSVVPRRGNSPLHF; cdr3_nt: TGTGCCAGCAGCGTAGTACCACGACGGGGGAATTCACCCCTCCACTTT